Listed below are T cell receptor beta chains from one sample, sequenced in a study of a mutant IDH1 vaccine in newly diagnosed glioma. TCRdb's table, derived via immunoSEQ multiplex PCR, lists solely in-frame clones and lacks some. The data contain 50,000 or so clones, about 91% of them singletons. The antigens for these receptors are not known. Sequences were derived from PBMCs, sampled from a glioma patient whose treatment included an IDH1 peptide vaccine. These TCRs come from a man in his fifties or sixties with glioma. The CDR3 runs from the conserved cysteine through the conserved F or W.

J | V | CDR3
TRBJ2-3 | TRBV4-1 | CASSHDVGRRGGLNTQYF
TRBJ2-1 | TRBV2 | CASSGPDSSGSSYNEQFF
TRBJ2-1 | TRBV25-1 | CASSENAGGGGRLNEQFF
TRBJ1-6 | TRBV10-3 | CAISESGGTSPLHF
TRBJ2-7 | TRBV30 | CAWSFNSGRAYEQYF
TRBJ1-5 | TRBV14 | CASSQGGAQPQHF
TRBJ2-7 | TRBV5-1 | CASSVQGTYSYEQYF
TRBJ2-5 | TRBV5-1 | CASSLEGLETQYF
TRBJ1-4 | TRBV10-1 | CASSESAGGDEKLFF
TRBJ2-5 | TRBV7-8 | CASSLQQRETQYF
TRBJ2-1 | TRBV7-9 | CASTNRGLSEQFF